Listed below are T cell receptor beta chains from one sample, sequenced in a study of T cell responses to AZD1222 COVID-19 vaccine. Some clones are missing from TCRdb's copy, which holds only in-frame ones; the method was immunoSEQ multiplex PCR. The table shows 100,000 to 150,000 clones, with 91% occurring only once. Sequencing used peripheral blood, obtained 28 days after the second AZD1222 dose. These receptors all come from an adult who received the AZD1222 COVID-19 vaccine. The CDR3 runs from the conserved cysteine through the conserved F or W. D genes are given only for firm matches. Not every row has a clone size; where given, it reads once, few, many or a size class.

>TRBJ2-7|TRBV5-1|TRBD1|NA
CASSFSGQGPYEQYF
TGCGCCAGCAGCTTCTCGGGACAGGGCCCCTACGAGCAGTACTTC
>TRBJ1-1|TRBV18|NA|NA
CASSPEFGFTYTEAFF
TGTGCCAGCTCACCAGAATTCGGTTTCACCTACACTGAAGCTTTCTTT
>TRBJ2-3|TRBV7-2|TRBD2|few
CASSQLAGRQDTQYF
TGTGCCAGCAGCCAACTAGCGGGAAGGCAAGATACGCAGTATTTT
>TRBJ1-1|TRBV5-1|NA|NA
CASSQQHMNTEAFF
TGCGCCAGCAGCCAACAACACATGAACACTGAAGCTTTCTTT
>TRBJ1-1|TRBV9|NA|once
CASSVKQGGITEAFF
TGTGCCAGCAGCGTAAAACAGGGAGGTATCACTGAAGCTTTCTTT
>TRBJ2-1|TRBV10-3|NA|NA
CAISDRREGNNEQFF
TGTGCCATCAGTGATAGACGGGAAGGTAACAATGAGCAGTTCTTC
>TRBJ1-1|TRBV25-1|NA|NA
CASSERLGSTEAFF
TGTGCCAGCAGTGAAAGGCTGGGGAGCACTGAAGCTTTCTTT
>TRBJ1-2|TRBV29-1|NA|NA
CSVGWLYGYTF
TGCAGCGTTGGTTGGCTTTATGGCTACACCTTC
>TRBJ1-2|TRBV20-1|NA|NA
CSTYNYGYTF
TGCAGCACTTATAACTATGGCTACACCTTC
>TRBJ2-1|TRBV3-1/TRBV3-2|TRBD2|NA
CASSQVAGAYNEQFF
TGTGCCAGCAGCCAAGTGGCGGGGGCCTACAATGAGCAGTTCTTC
>TRBJ1-2|TRBV3-1/TRBV3-2|TRBD1|NA
CASSARDRAYYGYTF
TGTGCCAGCAGCGCCCGGGACAGGGCTTACTATGGCTACACCTTC
>TRBJ1-4|TRBV9|NA|NA
CASSVAGRLIGEKLFF
TGTGCCAGCAGCGTAGCTGGACGGTTGATTGGTGAAAAACTGTTTTTT
>TRBJ1-4|TRBV6-6|NA|NA
CASSRDTPENLFF
TGTGCCAGCAGCCGGGACACGCCTGAAAACCTGTTTTTT
>TRBJ2-3|TRBV9|NA|NA
CASSVGAGLGTDTQYF
TGTGCCAGCAGCGTAGGCGCGGGGTTAGGCACAGATACGCAGTATTTT
>TRBJ2-3|TRBV13|TRBD1|NA
CASSLRGLADTQYF
TGTGCCAGCAGCTTAAGGGGGCTGGCAGATACGCAGTATTTT
>TRBJ1-1|TRBV10-3|TRBD1|NA
CAISTGQGASAFF
TGTGCCATCAGCACGGGACAGGGGGCGTCGGCTTTCTTT
>TRBJ1-6|TRBV19|NA|NA
CASSIGVAGGAILWNSPLHF
TGTGCCAGTAGTATAGGAGTTGCGGGGGGCGCAATCCTGTGGAATTCACCCCTCCACTTT
>TRBJ1-2|TRBV18|NA|NA
CASSPQVENLYGYTF
TGTGCCAGCTCACCACAGGTTGAGAACCTATATGGCTACACCTTC
>TRBJ1-2|TRBV10-2|NA|NA
CATAAGEGSYGYTF
TGCGCCACCGCCGCCGGGGAGGGCTCCTATGGCTACACCTTC
>TRBJ1-1|TRBV7-3|TRBD1|NA
CASSPQGAHTEAFF
TGTGCCAGCAGCCCCCAGGGGGCACACACTGAAGCTTTCTTT
>TRBJ1-3|TRBV3-1/TRBV3-2|TRBD1|NA
CASTTGGGNTIYF
TGTGCCAGCACAACAGGGGGTGGAAACACCATATATTTT